Listed below are T cell receptor beta chains from one sample, sequenced in a study of blood T cell repertoires in COVID-19. Using immunoSEQ multiplex PCR, the repertoire was profiled, and TCRdb retains in-frame clones only, with some absent. The sample holds more than 95,000 clones, approximately 89% seen once. The sample consisted of peripheral blood. These receptors came from a woman of 80 years or more with COVID-19, enrolled during active disease. CDR3s leave out the opening cysteine and the closing phenylalanine or tryptophan. A D gene is named only where the DNA matches it firmly. Some rows have no size entry. The others give once, few or many, or a class for an expanded clone.

size: NA
D: TRBD1
V: TRBV19
length: 11
J: TRBJ2-7
CDR3: ASSRQGAYEQY

size: NA
D: NA
V: TRBV4-1
length: 12
J: TRBJ2-7
CDR3: ASRPFEQAYEQY

size: NA
D: NA
V: TRBV9
length: 11
J: TRBJ2-5
CDR3: ASSVGGGETQY

size: NA
D: NA
V: TRBV6-5
length: 13
J: TRBJ2-1
CDR3: ASRPFSSSYNEQF

size: few
D: TRBD2
V: TRBV19
length: 13
J: TRBJ2-4
CDR3: ASSSGRSGKNIQY

size: NA
D: TRBD2
V: TRBV28
length: 15
J: TRBJ2-3
CDR3: ASRDLGLAGVRDTQY

size: few
D: TRBD1
V: TRBV28
length: 15
J: TRBJ1-6
CDR3: ASSSTPGGGYNSPLH

size: NA
D: NA
V: TRBV6-5
length: 12
J: TRBJ1-4
CDR3: ASSPGATNEKLF

size: NA
D: NA
V: TRBV2
length: 13
J: TRBJ1-5
CDR3: ASRGPGGSNQPQH

size: few
D: TRBD2
V: TRBV6-5
length: 12
J: TRBJ2-1
CDR3: ASNKAGGMDEQF

size: NA
D: TRBD1
V: TRBV5-5
length: 15
J: TRBJ1-2
CDR3: ASSLVWTGEKNYGYT

size: NA
D: TRBD2
V: TRBV7-2
length: 14
J: TRBJ2-7
CDR3: ASSLVGTSGEREQY

size: NA
D: TRBD1
V: TRBV28
length: 14
J: TRBJ2-5
CDR3: ASSPQDRGVSQTQY

size: few
D: NA
V: TRBV3-1/TRBV3-2
length: 13
J: TRBJ2-7
CDR3: ASSQDIGSSYEQY

size: NA
D: TRBD1
V: TRBV7-2
length: 13
J: TRBJ2-2
CDR3: ASSFRDRVFRELF

size: NA
D: NA
V: TRBV4-1
length: 12
J: TRBJ2-7
CDR3: ASSQAWTNYEQY

size: NA
D: NA
V: TRBV19
length: 12
J: TRBJ1-5
CDR3: ASTRGGSNQPQH

size: NA
D: NA
V: TRBV6-5
length: 13
J: TRBJ2-2
CDR3: ASSYSGQNTGELF

size: NA
D: NA
V: TRBV5-5
length: 14
J: TRBJ1-5
CDR3: ASSPDPHRANQPQH

size: NA
D: NA
V: TRBV19
length: 13
J: TRBJ2-1
CDR3: ASSTQTGNSNEQF

size: NA
D: NA
V: TRBV5-6
length: 11
J: TRBJ1-5
CDR3: ASSLRGNQPQH

size: once
D: NA
V: TRBV19
length: 10
J: TRBJ1-5
CDR3: ASTGLNQPQH

size: NA
D: TRBD1
V: TRBV25-1
length: 12
J: TRBJ1-5
CDR3: ASSGTGHIQPQH

size: NA
D: NA
V: TRBV18
length: 16
J: TRBJ2-6
CDR3: ASSLKRGDRSGANVLT

size: NA
D: TRBD2
V: TRBV5-6
length: 14
J: TRBJ2-7
CDR3: ASVARPGLAGVEQY

size: NA
D: NA
V: TRBV10-3
length: 12
J: TRBJ1-1
CDR3: AISLTVENTEAF

size: NA
D: NA
V: TRBV25-1
length: 11
J: TRBJ2-5
CDR3: ASRYGGQETQY

size: NA
D: NA
V: TRBV7-2
length: 14
J: TRBJ2-1
CDR3: ASSLVGLARGNEQF

size: NA
D: NA
V: TRBV18
length: 14
J: TRBJ1-5
CDR3: ASSAAGTRSNQPQH

size: NA
D: TRBD1
V: TRBV18
length: 14
J: TRBJ2-7
CDR3: ASSPGQGSSFDEQY

size: few
D: NA
V: TRBV28
length: 14
J: TRBJ2-6
CDR3: ASSLKAVSGANVLT

size: NA
D: NA
V: TRBV18
length: 12
J: TRBJ1-2
CDR3: ASSPPTVVDGYT

size: NA
D: TRBD2
V: TRBV4-2
length: 15
J: TRBJ2-1
CDR3: ASSQETSGRSGYEQF

size: few
D: TRBD2
V: TRBV5-6
length: 15
J: TRBJ2-2
CDR3: ASSWGTSGTGTGELF

size: few
D: NA
V: TRBV6-5
length: 11
J: TRBJ1-2
CDR3: ASTIGVPRGYT

size: NA
D: TRBD2
V: TRBV6-5
length: 14
J: TRBJ2-1
CDR3: ASSYLAGGRYNEQF

size: NA
D: NA
V: TRBV10-3
length: 10
J: TRBJ2-7
CDR3: AISELTSKQY

size: once
D: NA
V: TRBV29-1
length: 11
J: TRBJ2-1
CDR3: SARGEVGNEQF

size: NA
D: NA
V: TRBV29-1
length: 11
J: TRBJ1-2
CDR3: SFWTGLNYGYT

size: NA
D: NA
V: TRBV9
length: 13
J: TRBJ1-3
CDR3: ASSAGTSAGNTIY

size: NA
D: NA
V: TRBV2
length: 12
J: TRBJ2-5
CDR3: ASRLAGVQETQY

size: NA
D: TRBD2
V: TRBV2
length: 12
J: TRBJ2-1
CDR3: ASSTSGSISEQF

size: NA
D: NA
V: TRBV7-2
length: 13
J: TRBJ1-1
CDR3: ASSRTLGGSTEAF

size: NA
D: NA
V: TRBV29-1
length: 14
J: TRBJ1-4
CDR3: SVRGAEAATNEKLF

size: once
D: TRBD1
V: TRBV27
length: 12
J: TRBJ2-2
CDR3: ASKLGQGTGELF

size: NA
D: TRBD2
V: TRBV5-4
length: 15
J: TRBJ2-2
CDR3: ASSFVAGEVTTGELF

size: NA
D: TRBD2
V: TRBV7-8
length: 15
J: TRBJ2-7
CDR3: ASSPLVGLAGGNEQY

size: NA
D: NA
V: TRBV11-2
length: 15
J: TRBJ2-5
CDR3: ASSLAGEIWGLETQY

size: NA
D: TRBD1
V: TRBV2
length: 12
J: TRBJ1-5
CDR3: ASSETGSNQPQH

size: NA
D: TRBD1
V: TRBV5-1
length: 14
J: TRBJ1-2
CDR3: ASSPGTGGADYGYT

size: NA
D: TRBD1
V: TRBV7-8
length: 15
J: TRBJ2-2
CDR3: ASSPRDRGTHTGELF

size: NA
D: NA
V: TRBV27
length: 15
J: TRBJ1-1
CDR3: ASSSDPLGRANTEAF

size: NA
D: NA
V: TRBV12-5
length: 10
J: TRBJ2-5
CDR3: ASGLTGETQY

size: NA
D: TRBD2
V: TRBV9
length: 14
J: TRBJ2-5
CDR3: ASSPGTSGPRETQY